Sequencing of this T cell receptor (beta chain) was carried out in a study of blood T cell repertoires in COVID-19. The CDR3 is 14 residues long. The V and J ends lost 5 bases and 3 bases, in that order; junction bases with no gene match: 6. CDR1 and CDR2 from the germline V gene are SGHVS and FNYEAQ. Repertoires were generated with immunoSEQ multiplex PCR, while TCRdb's copy carries only in-frame clones and drops some. The table lists almost 200,000 clones, around 89% of them singletons. This sequence joins TRBV7-6 and TRBJ1-2; TRBD1 aligns across 7 bases. This clonotype was obtained from a woman between 18 and 29 years old who had recovered from COVID-19. Sequences were obtained from PBMCs or T cells enriched from blood (not recorded which). CDR3 region: CASSGRGPDYGYTF. The CDR3 DNA reads as TGTGCCAGCAGCGGAAGGGGGCCCGACTATGGCTACACCTTC.